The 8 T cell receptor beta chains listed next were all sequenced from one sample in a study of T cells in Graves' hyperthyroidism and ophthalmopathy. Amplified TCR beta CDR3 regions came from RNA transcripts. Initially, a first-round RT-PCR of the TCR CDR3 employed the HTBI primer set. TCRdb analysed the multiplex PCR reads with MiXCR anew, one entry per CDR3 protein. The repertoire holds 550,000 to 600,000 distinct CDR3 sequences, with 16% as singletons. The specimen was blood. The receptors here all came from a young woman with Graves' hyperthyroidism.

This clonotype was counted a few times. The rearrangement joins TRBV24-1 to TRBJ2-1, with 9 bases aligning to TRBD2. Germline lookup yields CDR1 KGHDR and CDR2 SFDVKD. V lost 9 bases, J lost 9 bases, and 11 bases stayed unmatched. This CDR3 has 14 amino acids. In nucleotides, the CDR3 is TGTGCCACCTCCGCGGGGGGGTCCCTCGGTGAGCAGTTCTTC. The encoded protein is CATSAGGSLGEQFF.

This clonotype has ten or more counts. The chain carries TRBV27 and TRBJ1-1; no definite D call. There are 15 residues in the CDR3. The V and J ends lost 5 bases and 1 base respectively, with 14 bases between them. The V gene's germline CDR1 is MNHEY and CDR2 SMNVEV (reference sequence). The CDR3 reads CASSATAPTNTEAFF. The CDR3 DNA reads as TGTGCCAGCAGTGCCACAGCACCAACGAACACTGAAGCTTTCTTT.

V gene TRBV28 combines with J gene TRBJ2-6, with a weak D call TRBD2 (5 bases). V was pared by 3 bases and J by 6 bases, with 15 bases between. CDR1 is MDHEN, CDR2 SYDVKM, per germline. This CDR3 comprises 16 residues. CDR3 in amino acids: CASSLKGFGKANVLTF. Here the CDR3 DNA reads TGTGCCAGCAGTTTGAAAGGGTTCGGGAAGGCCAACGTCCTGACTTTC.

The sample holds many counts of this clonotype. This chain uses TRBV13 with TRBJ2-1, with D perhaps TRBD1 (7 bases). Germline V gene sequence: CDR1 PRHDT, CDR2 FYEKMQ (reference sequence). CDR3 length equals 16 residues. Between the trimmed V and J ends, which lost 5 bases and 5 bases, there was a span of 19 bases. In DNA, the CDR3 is TGTGCCAGCAGCGCGACGGGGGCAGGGGGTCACAATGAGCAGTTCTTC. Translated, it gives CASSATGAGGHNEQFF.

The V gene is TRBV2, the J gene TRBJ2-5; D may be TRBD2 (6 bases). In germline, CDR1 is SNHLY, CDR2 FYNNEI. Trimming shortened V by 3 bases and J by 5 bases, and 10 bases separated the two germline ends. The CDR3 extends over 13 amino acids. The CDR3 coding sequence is TGTGCCAGCAGTGATCCTGGGGGGGAGACCCAGTACTTC. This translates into CASSDPGGETQYF.

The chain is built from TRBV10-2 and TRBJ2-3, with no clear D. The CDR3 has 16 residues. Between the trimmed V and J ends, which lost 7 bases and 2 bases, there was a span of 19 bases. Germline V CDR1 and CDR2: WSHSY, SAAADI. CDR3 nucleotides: TGCGCCAGCACCACCTCGGGCGGATATAACACAGATACGCAGTATTTT. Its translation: CASTTSGGYNTDTQYF.

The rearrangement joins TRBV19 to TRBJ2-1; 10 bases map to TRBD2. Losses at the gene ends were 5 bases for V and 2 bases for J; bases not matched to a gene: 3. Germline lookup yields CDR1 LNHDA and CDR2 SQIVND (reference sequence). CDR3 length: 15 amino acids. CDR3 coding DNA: TGTGCCAGTAGTGCTAGCGGGAGCCCCTACAATGAGCAGTTCTTC. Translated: CASSASGSPYNEQFF.

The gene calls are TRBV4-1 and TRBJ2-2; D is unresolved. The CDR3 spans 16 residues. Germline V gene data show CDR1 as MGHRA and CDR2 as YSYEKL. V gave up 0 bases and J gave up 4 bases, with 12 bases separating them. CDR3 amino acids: CASSQDRQLPTGELFF. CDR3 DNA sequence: TGCGCCAGCAGCCAAGATCGGCAGCTTCCCACCGGGGAGCTGTTTTTT.